The present T cell receptor (beta chain) was sequenced within a study of early T cells in non-severe SARS-CoV-2 infection. Background on the study: Sequencing of bulk RNA from unsorted whole blood was done, without chain pairing.

J lost 4 bases, V lost 1 base, and 4 bases had no gene match. Per germline, CDR1 LGHDT and CDR2 YNNKEL (reference sequence). The CDR3 contains 15 residues. Individually, cDNA molecules had unique molecular identifiers attached to them. TCRdb re-analysed the 5' RACE reads in MiXCR, keeping a single row per CDR3 protein. The table has tens of thousands of distinct CDR3 sequences, approximately 6.1% seen once. The TCR sequence derives from an adult who was a healthcare worker with PCR-confirmed SARS-CoV-2 infection or an uninfected control (not recorded which). Sample: whole blood, taken at baseline. This chain uses TRBV3-1 with TRBJ1-5; 7 bases are shared with TRBD1. The CDR3 bases are TGTGCCAGCAGCCAAGGCGTGGACAGGAATCAGCCCCAGCATTTT. It is translated as CASSQGVDRNQPQHF.